The rows below give T cell receptor beta chains drawn from one sample of a study of cytotoxic CD8 clonotypes in ibrutinib-treated CLL. TCRdb's table, derived via immunoSEQ multiplex PCR, lists solely in-frame clones and lacks some. Among more than 9,000 clones listed, under 80% were seen once. The sample consisted of PBMCs, taken before ibrutinib treatment. Receptors originate from a human donor with chronic lymphocytic leukemia. Each CDR3 is given with its conserved first and last residue.

cdr3_aa | j_call | v_call
CASSFYGTGVFPYEQYF | TRBJ2-7 | TRBV28
CASSIDLGTSYEQYF | TRBJ2-7 | TRBV19
CASSYGQSTDTQYF | TRBJ2-3 | TRBV11-3
CASRMQGATEAFF | TRBJ1-1 | TRBV6-5
CASSNGRRLHF | TRBJ2-7 | TRBV7-3
CASSLWGLNTEAFF | TRBJ1-1 | TRBV5-4
CASQGEDTQYF | TRBJ2-3 | TRBV6-5
CASSLSAGFGYTF | TRBJ1-2 | TRBV5-1
CASSPSKGGGFQYF | TRBJ2-7 | TRBV11-2
CASSSRDRGAPLHF | TRBJ1-6 | TRBV5-1
CASSVGQIHGYTF | TRBJ1-2 | TRBV2
CASSLGRNSPLHF | TRBJ1-6 | TRBV28
CAISPRQGAAYEQYF | TRBJ2-7 | TRBV10-3
CASSDSSDEQFF | TRBJ2-1 | TRBV27
CASSALAGVYNEQFF | TRBJ2-1 | TRBV9
CASSLRGRGGLRNQPQHF | TRBJ1-5 | TRBV13
CASSDLRTGKGEQYF | TRBJ2-7 | TRBV6-1
CAWGDSDDQPQHF | TRBJ1-5 | TRBV30
CASSGAGGRHNEQFF | TRBJ2-1 | TRBV10-2
CASSQVGRANEKLFF | TRBJ1-4 | TRBV4-3
CASSLLRSFRFGSSLSGANVLTF | TRBJ2-6 | TRBV28
CASSLVAGQGATGFF | TRBJ2-1 | TRBV7-2
CASSQEVSYNEQFF | TRBJ2-1 | TRBV4-1
CASSPDRDYGYTF | TRBJ1-2 | TRBV11-3
CASSKNTGGGQPQHF | TRBJ1-5 | TRBV27
CASSPGGVVGEYF | TRBJ2-3 | TRBV9
CASSFGDRHEKLFF | TRBJ1-4 | TRBV5-1
CASSPGLAGGTYEQYF | TRBJ2-7 | TRBV7-2
CSVGNQPQHF | TRBJ1-5 | TRBV20-1
CASSLHRTGNTEAFF | TRBJ1-1 | TRBV28
CASRFGQVSYEQYF | TRBJ2-7 | TRBV12-2
CATSTQLLRGATDTQYF | TRBJ2-3 | TRBV15
CASSNARTGAGGYTF | TRBJ1-2 | TRBV19
CASSQVVRGPITAEQFF | TRBJ2-1 | TRBV4-1
CASSPGGLWDTQYF | TRBJ2-3 | TRBV7-6
CASYRTSGSTDTQYF | TRBJ2-3 | TRBV7-9
CASSFAQEAFF | TRBJ1-1 | TRBV6-5
CASSVSEDTQYF | TRBJ2-3 | TRBV9
CASSQFPSGGGLRYEQYF | TRBJ2-7 | TRBV4-3
CASRGEYTEAFF | TRBJ1-1 | TRBV28
CASSQDRGQGNVRYEQYF | TRBJ2-7 | TRBV4-2
CASSLTGTGGFHTF | TRBJ1-2 | TRBV5-1
CASSAPGQNTEAFF | TRBJ1-1 | TRBV28
CASSYSGRGGYGYTF | TRBJ1-2 | TRBV6-5
CASSRAGGQETQYF | TRBJ2-5 | TRBV7-9
CASSLTARGFGDTQYF | TRBJ2-3 | TRBV7-3
CASSQVGANTEAFF | TRBJ1-1 | TRBV5-1
CASSLSTLNTGELFF | TRBJ2-2 | TRBV7-2
CAWSAPNTEAFF | TRBJ1-1 | TRBV30
CAWRRDAQYF | TRBJ2-3 | TRBV30
CASSESRDISYEQYF | TRBJ2-7 | TRBV10-1
CASSLQDSQETQYF | TRBJ2-5 | TRBV11-3
CASSNSHLRVPDTQYF | TRBJ2-3 | TRBV19
CASSPEVAGRWRYEQYF | TRBJ2-7 | TRBV4-1
CASRPQGALKNYEQYF | TRBJ2-7 | TRBV7-2